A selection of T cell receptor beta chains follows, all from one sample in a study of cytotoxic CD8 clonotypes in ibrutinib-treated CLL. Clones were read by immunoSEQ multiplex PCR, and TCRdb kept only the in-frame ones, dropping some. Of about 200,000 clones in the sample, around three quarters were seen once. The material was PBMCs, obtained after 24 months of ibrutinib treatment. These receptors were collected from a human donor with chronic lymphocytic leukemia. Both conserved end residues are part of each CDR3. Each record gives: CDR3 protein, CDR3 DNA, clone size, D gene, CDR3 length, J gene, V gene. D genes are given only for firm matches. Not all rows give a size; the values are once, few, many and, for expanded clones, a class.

CASSPTGTSGSYEQYF,TGTGCCAGCAGTCCAACCGGGACTAGCGGGAGCTACGAGCAGTACTTC,-,TRBD2,16,TRBJ2-7,TRBV27
CASSPFSGELFF,TGTGCCAGCAGCCCCTTTTCGGGGGAGCTGTTTTTT,few,-,12,TRBJ2-2,TRBV11-2
CAWNYRGSYTF,TGTGCCTGGAATTACCGGGGATCCTACACCTTC,few,-,11,TRBJ1-2,TRBV30
CASSSTAGENYGYTF,TGTGCCAGCAGCTCAACTGCAGGGGAGAACTATGGCTACACCTTC,-,-,15,TRBJ1-2,TRBV7-2
CASSFLKTGGNEQFF,TGTGCCAGCAGTTTTCTAAAGACAGGGGGCAATGAGCAGTTCTTC,-,TRBD1,15,TRBJ2-1,TRBV27
CSVGKNTEAFF,TGCAGCGTTGGCAAGAACACTGAAGCTTTCTTT,few,-,11,TRBJ1-1,TRBV29-1
CASSVLGGSTGELFF,TGTGCCAGCAGTGTTCTCGGGGGATCCACCGGGGAGCTGTTTTTT,-,-,15,TRBJ2-2,TRBV6-4
CASSSRGTSGSTDTQYF,TGTGCCAGCAGCTCCCGGGGGACTAGCGGGAGCACAGATACGCAGTATTTT,-,TRBD2,17,TRBJ2-3,TRBV13
CASSDDRNQPQHF,TGTGCCAGCTCAGACGATCGCAATCAGCCCCAGCATTTT,-,-,13,TRBJ1-5,TRBV18
CASSVGAGAYEQYF,TGTGCCAGCAGCGTAGGAGCAGGGGCCTACGAGCAGTACTTC,-,-,14,TRBJ2-7,TRBV9
CASSPGGTATDTQYF,TGTGCCAGCTCACCTGGGGGGACCGCTACAGATACGCAGTATTTT,-,-,15,TRBJ2-3,TRBV18
CASGLEGTSMNF,TGTGCTAGTGGTTTGGAAGGGACTAGCATGAACTTC,few,TRBD2,12,TRBJ2-5,TRBV12-5
CASSYGGNGYTF,TGTGCCAGCAGTTACGGAGGGAACGGCTACACCTTC,-,-,12,TRBJ1-2,TRBV6-6
CASNSQGGETQYF,TGTGCCAGCAATTCACAGGGAGGAGAGACCCAGTACTTC,-,-,13,TRBJ2-5,TRBV27
CASSRLAVGNRLNEQFF,TGCGCCAGCAGCCGGCTAGCGGTAGGTAATCGATTGAATGAGCAGTTCTTC,-,TRBD2,17,TRBJ2-1,TRBV4-3
CASSLTGNSNQPQHF,TGTGCCAGCAGCTTAACAGGGAATAGCAATCAGCCCCAGCATTTT,-,-,15,TRBJ1-5,TRBV11-2
CASSYGTFSGANVLTF,TGTGCCAGCAGTTACGGGACTTTCTCTGGGGCCAACGTCCTGACTTTC,-,-,16,TRBJ2-6,TRBV6-5
CATNKYRTSYNEQFF,TGTGCCACAAATAAATACAGGACTAGCTACAATGAGCAGTTCTTC,-,TRBD2,15,TRBJ2-1,TRBV15
CASSVARTGELFF,TGTGCCAGTAGTGTAGCGCGCACCGGGGAGCTGTTTTTT,few,-,13,TRBJ2-2,TRBV19
CASSRGSGAEQFF,TGTGCCAGCAGCCGAGGTAGCGGGGCGGAGCAGTTCTTC,-,TRBD2,13,TRBJ2-1,TRBV11-3
CASSPRDFGSVTDTQYF,TGTGCCAGCTCACCACGGGATTTTGGTAGCGTCACAGATACGCAGTATTTT,-,-,17,TRBJ2-3,TRBV18
CASSLRGAGGSYNEQFF,TGCGCCAGCAGCTTGAGAGGAGCGGGCGGATCCTACAATGAGCAGTTCTTC,-,-,17,TRBJ2-1,TRBV5-1
CTNQGNTEAFF,TGCACGAATCAGGGGAACACTGAAGCTTTCTTT,few,-,11,TRBJ1-1,TRBV20-1
CASSVGGTQETQYF,TGTGCCAGCAGCGTAGGCGGGACCCAAGAGACCCAGTACTTC,-,-,14,TRBJ2-5,TRBV9
CASSSRDRGLQPQHF,TGTGCCAGCAGTTCCCGGGACCGGGGTCTCCAGCCCCAGCATTTT,few,-,15,TRBJ1-5,TRBV28
CATSRDRQGGDYEQYF,TGTGCCACCAGCAGAGATCGTCAGGGAGGGGACTACGAGCAGTACTTC,-,TRBD2,16,TRBJ2-7,TRBV15
CASRAGGFTSRQPQHF,TGTGCCAGCAGGGCAGGGGGTTTCACATCGAGGCAGCCCCAGCATTTT,-,TRBD1,16,TRBJ1-5,TRBV5-8
CASSPSGVQETQYF,TGCGCCAGCAGCCCCAGCGGGGTCCAAGAGACCCAGTACTTC,-,TRBD2,14,TRBJ2-5,TRBV5-1
CASSISGNAYNEQFF,TGTGCCAGCAGTATCTCAGGGAATGCATACAATGAGCAGTTCTTC,-,-,15,TRBJ2-1,TRBV27
CATSRKRQGAHEQYF,TGTGCCACCAGCAGAAAACGACAGGGGGCCCACGAGCAGTACTTC,-,TRBD1,15,TRBJ2-7,TRBV15
CATSTKGLAVYQETQYF,TGTGCCACCAGTACGAAGGGGCTGGCGGTCTATCAAGAGACCCAGTACTTC,-,-,17,TRBJ2-5,TRBV15
CATSRDRLAGGRQFF,TGTGCCACCAGCAGAGATCGACTAGCGGGAGGAAGGCAGTTCTTC,few,TRBD2,15,TRBJ2-1,TRBV15
CASSQVQLAGVTYEQYF,TGTGCCAGCAGCCAAGTTCAATTGGCGGGAGTTACCTACGAGCAGTACTTC,-,TRBD2,17,TRBJ2-7,TRBV4-2
CASRMGWDYGYTF,TGTGCCAGCAGGATGGGGTGGGACTATGGCTACACCTTC,-,-,13,TRBJ1-2,TRBV7-2
CASSLSFGTGIYNEQFF,TGTGCCAGCAGCTTGTCGTTCGGGACAGGGATCTACAATGAGCAGTTCTTC,-,TRBD1,17,TRBJ2-1,TRBV5-6
CASSLGGLAFF,TGCGCCAGCAGCTTGGGAGGGTTAGCTTTCTTT,-,-,11,TRBJ1-1,TRBV5-1
CASSPAGQVYEQYF,TGTGCCAGCAGCCCCGCGGGACAGGTATACGAGCAGTACTTC,-,TRBD1,14,TRBJ2-7,TRBV13
CASSPTVAGGPPSYEQYF,TGTGCCAGCAGCCCCACCGTAGCGGGAGGCCCTCCCTCCTACGAGCAGTACTTC,-,TRBD2,18,TRBJ2-7,TRBV7-8
CASSVDAGRAYEQYF,TGTGCCAGCAGCGTAGATGCGGGGCGAGCCTACGAGCAGTACTTC,-,-,15,TRBJ2-7,TRBV9
CASSQGPLLAGRPGELFF,TGCGCCAGCAGCCAAGGTCCCCTCCTAGCGGGAAGGCCCGGGGAGCTGTTTTTT,-,TRBD2,18,TRBJ2-2,TRBV4-3
CASSLVPSGSGGTQYF,TGCGCCAGCAGCTTGGTTCCTAGCGGGAGTGGTGGGACCCAGTACTTC,-,TRBD2,16,TRBJ2-5,TRBV5-1
CASSLGTGQAPNYGYTF,TGCGCCAGCAGCTTGGGGACAGGGCAGGCCCCGAACTATGGCTACACCTTC,-,TRBD1,17,TRBJ1-2,TRBV5-1